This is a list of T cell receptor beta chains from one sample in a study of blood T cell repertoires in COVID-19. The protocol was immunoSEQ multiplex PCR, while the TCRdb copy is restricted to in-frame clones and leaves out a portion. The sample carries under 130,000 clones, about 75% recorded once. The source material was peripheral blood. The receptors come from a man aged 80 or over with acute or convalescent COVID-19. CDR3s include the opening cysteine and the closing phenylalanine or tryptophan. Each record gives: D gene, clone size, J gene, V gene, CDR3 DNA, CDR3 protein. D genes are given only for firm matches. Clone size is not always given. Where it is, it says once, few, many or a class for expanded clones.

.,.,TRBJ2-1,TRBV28,TGTGCCAGCGGGGAGTTGAAGTCGGGAGCGCTATACAATGAGCAGTTCTTC,CASGELKSGALYNEQFF
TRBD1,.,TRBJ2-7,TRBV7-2,TGTGCCAGCAGCCCGGGACAGGTCTACTACGAGCAGTACTTC,CASSPGQVYYEQYF
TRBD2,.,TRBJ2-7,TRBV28,TGTGCCAGCAGCACTACCGGGTGGGCGGGAGTTCGAGAGCAGTACTTC,CASSTTGWAGVREQYF
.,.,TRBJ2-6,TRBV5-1,TGCGCCAGCAGCCAGGGGTTAAGGGCCAACGTCCTGACTTTC,CASSQGLRANVLTF
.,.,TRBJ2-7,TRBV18,TGTGCCAGCTCAACTATACAGGGCTCCTACGAGCAGTACTTC,CASSTIQGSYEQYF
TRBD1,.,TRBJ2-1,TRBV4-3,TGCGCCAGCAGCCTATGGTCACAGGGGTACAATGAGCAGTTCTTC,CASSLWSQGYNEQFF
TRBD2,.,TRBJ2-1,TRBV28,TGTGCCAGCAGTGATAATAGCGGGAGCTCCTACAATGAGCAGTTCTTC,CASSDNSGSSYNEQFF
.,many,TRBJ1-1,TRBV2,TGTGCCAGCAAGTTCTCAGAGAACACTGAAGCTTTCTTT,CASKFSENTEAFF
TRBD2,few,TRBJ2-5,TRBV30,TGTGCCTGGAAATTCAGCGGGAGTAGTGAGACCCAGTACTTC,CAWKFSGSSETQYF
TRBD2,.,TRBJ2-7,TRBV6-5,TGTGCCAGCAGTTTCCAGCGGGAGAATTACGAGCAGTACTTC,CASSFQRENYEQYF
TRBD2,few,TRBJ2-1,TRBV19,TGTGCCAGTAGACGACCGGGACTAGCGGGCAACAATGAGCAGTTCTTC,CASRRPGLAGNNEQFF
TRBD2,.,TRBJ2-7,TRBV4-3,TGCGCCAGCAGCCCATCTAGCGGGGTCGGGGCCTACGAGCAGTACTTC,CASSPSSGVGAYEQYF
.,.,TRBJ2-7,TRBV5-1,TGCGCCAGCAGCCGCGACACGGCCTCCTGGGAGCAGTACTTC,CASSRDTASWEQYF
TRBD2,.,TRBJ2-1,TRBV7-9,TGTGCCAGCAGCTTGGTGACTAGCGGGAGGCCGTTCTTC,CASSLVTSGRPFF
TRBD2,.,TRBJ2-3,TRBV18,TGTGCCAGCTCACCACTTGAGGGGCTAGCGGCCCGAGCAGATACGCAGTATTTT,CASSPLEGLAARADTQYF
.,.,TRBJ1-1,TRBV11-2,TGTGCCAGCAGCTTGGGCAGCATGAACACTGAAGCTTTCTTT,CASSLGSMNTEAFF
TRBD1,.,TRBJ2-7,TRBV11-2,TGTGCCGTCGCAGGGGGCGAGGCCTACGAGCAGTACTTC,CAVAGGEAYEQYF
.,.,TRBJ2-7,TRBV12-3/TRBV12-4,TGTGCCAGCAACCGCTCGCCTACCTACGAGCAGTACTTC,CASNRSPTYEQYF
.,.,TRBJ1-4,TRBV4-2,TGTGCCAGCAGCCAAGATAAAATAGCTAATGAAAAACTGTTTTTT,CASSQDKIANEKLFF
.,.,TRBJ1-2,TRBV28,TGTGCCAGCAGCAGACCTCAGGGATTTGATGGCTACACCTTC,CASSRPQGFDGYTF
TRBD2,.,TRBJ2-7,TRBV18,TGTGCCAGCTCACCCACCCTAGCGGGAGGCCTGGGGGAGCAGTACTTC,CASSPTLAGGLGEQYF
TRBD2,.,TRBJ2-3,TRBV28,TGTGCCAGCAGAGGACTAGCGGGAGGGCGCACAGATACGCAGTATTTT,CASRGLAGGRTDTQYF
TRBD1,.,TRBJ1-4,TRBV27,TGTGCCAGCAGCTCCGGGACAGGAAATGAAAAACTGTTTTTT,CASSSGTGNEKLFF
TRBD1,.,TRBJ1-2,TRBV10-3,TGTGCCATCAGAGGGGGACAGCCCTATGGCTACACCTTC,CAIRGGQPYGYTF
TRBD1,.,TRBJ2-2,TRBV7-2,TGTGCCAGCACAACGAACAGGGGGAACTCCGGGGAGCTGTTTTTT,CASTTNRGNSGELFF
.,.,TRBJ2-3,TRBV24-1,TGTGCCACCAGTGATTTATCGCGGGACACAGATACGCAGTATTTT,CATSDLSRDTDTQYF
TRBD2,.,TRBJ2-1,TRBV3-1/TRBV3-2,TGTGCCAGCAGCCAAGGGGGACTAGCGCTTAATGAGCAGTTCTTC,CASSQGGLALNEQFF
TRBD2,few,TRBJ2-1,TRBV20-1,TGCAGTGCTAGGACTAGCTATGAGCAGTTCTTC,CSARTSYEQFF
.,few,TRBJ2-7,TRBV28,TGTGCCAGCAGTTCGGGACAATACGAGCAGTACTTC,CASSSGQYEQYF
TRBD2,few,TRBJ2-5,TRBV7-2,TGTGCCAGCAGCTTAGTTCGGACTAGCGGGATGTACCAAGAGACCCAGTACTTC,CASSLVRTSGMYQETQYF
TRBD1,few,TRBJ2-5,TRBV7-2,TGTGCCAGCAGCCTCAGGGGGTTTGGGATGGAGACCCAGTACTTC,CASSLRGFGMETQYF